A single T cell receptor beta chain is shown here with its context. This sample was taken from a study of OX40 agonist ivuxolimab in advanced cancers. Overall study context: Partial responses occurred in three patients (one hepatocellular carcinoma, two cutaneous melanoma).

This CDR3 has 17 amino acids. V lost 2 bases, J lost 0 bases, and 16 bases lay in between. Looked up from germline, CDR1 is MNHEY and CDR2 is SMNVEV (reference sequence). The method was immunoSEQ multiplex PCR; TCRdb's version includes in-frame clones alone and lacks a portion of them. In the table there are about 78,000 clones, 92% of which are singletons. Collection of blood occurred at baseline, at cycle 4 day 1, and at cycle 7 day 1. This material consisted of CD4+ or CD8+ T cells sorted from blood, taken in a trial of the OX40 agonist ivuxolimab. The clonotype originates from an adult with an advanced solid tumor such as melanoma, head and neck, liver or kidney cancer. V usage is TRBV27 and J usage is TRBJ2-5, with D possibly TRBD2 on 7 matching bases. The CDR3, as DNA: TGTGCCAGCAGTTTAACCGGGGGGCCAGGTTACCAAGAGACCCAGTACTTC. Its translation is CASSLTGGPGYQETQYF.